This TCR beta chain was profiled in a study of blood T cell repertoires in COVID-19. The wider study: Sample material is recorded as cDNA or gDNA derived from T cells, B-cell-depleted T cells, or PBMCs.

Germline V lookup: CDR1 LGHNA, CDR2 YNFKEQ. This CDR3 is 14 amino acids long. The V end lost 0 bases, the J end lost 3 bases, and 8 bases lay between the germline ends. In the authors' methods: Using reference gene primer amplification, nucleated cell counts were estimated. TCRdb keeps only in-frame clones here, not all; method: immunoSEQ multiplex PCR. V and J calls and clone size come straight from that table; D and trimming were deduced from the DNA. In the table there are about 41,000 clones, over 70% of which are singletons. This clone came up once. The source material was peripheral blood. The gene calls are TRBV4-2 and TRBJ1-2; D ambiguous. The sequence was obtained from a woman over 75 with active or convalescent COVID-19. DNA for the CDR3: TGTGCCAGCAGCCAAGAGGGCGTAGACTATGGCTACACCTTC. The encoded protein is CASSQEGVDYGYTF.